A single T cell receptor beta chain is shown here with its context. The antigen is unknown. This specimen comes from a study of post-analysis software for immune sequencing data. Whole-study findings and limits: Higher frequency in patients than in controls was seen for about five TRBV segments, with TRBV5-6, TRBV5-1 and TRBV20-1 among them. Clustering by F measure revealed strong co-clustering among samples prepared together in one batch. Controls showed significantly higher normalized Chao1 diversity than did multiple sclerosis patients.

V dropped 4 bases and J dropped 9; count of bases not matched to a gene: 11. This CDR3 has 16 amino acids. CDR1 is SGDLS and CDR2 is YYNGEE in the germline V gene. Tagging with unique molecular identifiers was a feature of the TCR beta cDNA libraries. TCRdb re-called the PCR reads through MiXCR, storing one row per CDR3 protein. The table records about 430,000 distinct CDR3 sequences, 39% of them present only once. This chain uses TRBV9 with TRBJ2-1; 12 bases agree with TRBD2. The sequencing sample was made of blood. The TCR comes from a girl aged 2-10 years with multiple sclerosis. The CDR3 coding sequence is TGTGCCAGCAGCACCGGGGCTAGCGGGAGGGCCCCTGAGCAGTTCTTC. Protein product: CASSTGASGRAPEQFF.